This T cell receptor beta chain was documented in a study of T cells in Graves' hyperthyroidism and ophthalmopathy. The study's findings and limits: Within blood appeared most thyroid clonotypes that had expanded above 0.001.

This clonotype was seen many times. Antigen unknown. Unmatched junction bases numbered 5, after V lost 7 bases and J lost 2 bases. Germline CDR1 is SNHLY and CDR2 is FYNNEI. This CDR3 has 14 residues. RNA transcripts provided the source from which TCR beta CDR3 regions were amplified. When the TCR CDR3 underwent first-round RT-PCR, the HTBI primer set was used. MiXCR, run by TCRdb on the multiplex PCR reads, gives a single entry per CDR3 protein. This table has 750,000 to 900,000 distinct CDR3 sequences, about 38% appearing once. Sequenced material: blood. The clonotype originates from a man between 18 and 29 years old with Graves' hyperthyroidism. The V and J genes are TRBV2 and TRBJ1-5; 7 bases agree with TRBD1. The CDR3 loop reads CASISGTGNQPQHF. The CDR3, as DNA: TGTGCCAGCATTTCCGGGACAGGCAATCAGCCCCAGCATTTT.